These T cell receptor beta chains were read from a single sample in a study of cytomegalovirus exposure and HLA in healthy donors. Profiling relied on immunoSEQ multiplex PCR, and the TCRdb table lists in-frame clones only, not all of them. The table lists 150,000 to 200,000 clones. Sample: PBMCs. These TCRs come from a woman aged 55-70 years in good health and CMV-seronegative. Each CDR3 is given with its conserved first and last residue. D genes are given only for firm matches.

TRBV6-5,TRBJ2-5,TRBD2,TGTGCCAGCAGTTACTGGGCGGGGGACCGTGAGACCCAGTACTTC,CASSYWAGDRETQYF
TRBV19,TRBJ2-5,TRBD2,TGTGCCAGTAGTCCCTCTGGACTAGCGGGGTGGGGAGAGACCCAGTACTTC,CASSPSGLAGWGETQYF
TRBV5-1,TRBJ2-1,TRBD1,TGCGCCAGCAGGGACAGGAGCAATGAGCAGTTCTTC,CASRDRSNEQFF
TRBV6-6,TRBJ2-5,.,TGTGCCAGCAGTTACGCGACAGCTCAGACCCAGTACTTC,CASSYATAQTQYF
TRBV5-1,TRBJ1-1,.,TGCGCCAGCAGTCTGTGGGGGGAAGACACTGAAGCTTTCTTT,CASSLWGEDTEAFF
TRBV6-6,TRBJ2-1,TRBD2,TGTGCCAGCAGTTACGGGACTAGCAGCGGAAATGAGCAGTTCTTC,CASSYGTSSGNEQFF
TRBV10-2,TRBJ1-4,TRBD1,TGCGCCAGCACAGGGGGCGATGAAAAACTGTTTTTT,CASTGGDEKLFF
TRBV6-4,TRBJ2-3,.,TGTGCCAGCAGTGAGCCGACCGTCGGAGGGGCAGATACGCAGTATTTT,CASSEPTVGGADTQYF
TRBV27,TRBJ2-3,.,TGTGCCAGCAGTGTTTACGGAGAAAATACGCAGTATTTT,CASSVYGENTQYF
TRBV14,TRBJ2-7,TRBD1,TGTGCCAGCAGCCAAGCCACAGGGGGCTGGTCCTACGAGCAGTACTTC,CASSQATGGWSYEQYF
TRBV5-4,TRBJ2-7,.,TGTGCCAGCAGCTTGGTTCAGGGGCACGAGCAGTACTTC,CASSLVQGHEQYF
TRBV19,TRBJ1-1,.,TGTGCCAGTAGTATACAGGGGCGCACTGAAGCTTTCTTT,CASSIQGRTEAFF
TRBV5-5,TRBJ1-1,.,TGTGCCAGCAGCCTCCAGGTCTTGAACACTGAAGCTTTCTTT,CASSLQVLNTEAFF
TRBV6-1,TRBJ2-5,.,TGTGCCAGCGAGCGGTCCCAGGGGCAAGAGACCCAGTACTTC,CASERSQGQETQYF
TRBV5-4,TRBJ1-1,.,TGTGCCAGCAGCTTGGCCCCAGCAGGTAAGGTTGGGACTGAAGCTTTCTTT,CASSLAPAGKVGTEAFF
TRBV5-1,TRBJ1-2,.,TGCGCCAGCAGCTTCGGTACCTCCTATGGCTACACCTTC,CASSFGTSYGYTF
TRBV25-1,TRBJ2-7,TRBD2,TGTGCCAGCAGTGAGCCTAGCGGGAACTCCTACGAGCAGTACTTC,CASSEPSGNSYEQYF
TRBV6-5,TRBJ2-1,.,TGTGCCAGCAGTTACTCAGGGGCGGCCTACAATGAGCAGTTCTTC,CASSYSGAAYNEQFF
TRBV18,TRBJ2-7,TRBD1,TGTGCCAGCTCAGAGACAGGGTACGAGCAGTACTTC,CASSETGYEQYF
TRBV10-3,TRBJ1-4,TRBD1,TGTGCCATCAGTGTAGGGGGCCGTGATGAAAAACTGTTTTTT,CAISVGGRDEKLFF
TRBV14,TRBJ1-5,TRBD1,TGTGCCAGCAGCCGAGCAGGGGGCGGTCAGCCCCAGCATTTT,CASSRAGGGQPQHF
TRBV6-5,TRBJ1-1,TRBD1,TGTGCCAGCAGCGGACAGGGGGAGACTGAAGCTTTCTTT,CASSGQGETEAFF
TRBV7-9,TRBJ2-7,TRBD1,TGTGCCAGCAGCTTACCAGGACAGGGACGTGTCGAGCAGTACTTC,CASSLPGQGRVEQYF
TRBV7-2,TRBJ2-5,TRBD2,TGTGCCAGCAGCCGAAAGCTAGCGGCAGAGACCCAGTACTTC,CASSRKLAAETQYF
TRBV5-4,TRBJ2-7,.,TGTGCCAGCAGCTTGGAAGGCCTAGCCCTGGGGTACGAGCAGTACTTC,CASSLEGLALGYEQYF
TRBV7-8,TRBJ1-1,.,TGTGCCAGCAGCTTAGGGTCAAAAGGGAGGGGTACTGAAGCTTTCTTT,CASSLGSKGRGTEAFF
TRBV6-1,TRBJ2-3,.,TGTGCCAGCAGTGAACCGGGGGTCCCGGCCCGCGGATCGCAGTATTTT,CASSEPGVPARGSQYF
TRBV29-1,TRBJ1-1,TRBD1,TGCAGCGTGGTCCGGGACAGGGGGTTGATCGTCACTGAAGCTTTCTTT,CSVVRDRGLIVTEAFF
TRBV5-1,TRBJ2-5,TRBD2,TGCGCCAGCAGCAGAGGACTAGCGGAAGAGACCCAGTACTTC,CASSRGLAEETQYF
TRBV5-4,TRBJ2-3,.,TGTGCCAGCAGCTTGGCCGGGTCAGATACGCAGTATTTT,CASSLAGSDTQYF
TRBV27,TRBJ2-7,TRBD1,TGTGCCAGCAGGCCTCCGACAGGGGGCGCCAGGTACGAGCAGTACTTC,CASRPPTGGARYEQYF
TRBV25-1,TRBJ2-1,.,TGTGCCAGCAGTCCCCAGTGGTTGAATGAGCAGTTCTTC,CASSPQWLNEQFF
TRBV5-6,TRBJ2-7,.,TGTGCCAGCAGCTTAGGTAGCGCGAGCGAGCAGTACTTC,CASSLGSASEQYF
TRBV29-1,TRBJ1-5,TRBD1,TGCAGCGGCACAGGGGCAATTCAGCCCCAGCATTTT,CSGTGAIQPQHF
TRBV27,TRBJ2-3,.,TGTGCCACCGCAGGTTTGAAATTCAAAAGCGGGTCTAACACAGATACGCAGTATTTT,CATAGLKFKSGSNTDTQYF
TRBV4-2,TRBJ2-3,TRBD1,TGTGCCAGCAGCCAAGGACAGGGGATCACAGATACGCAGTATTTT,CASSQGQGITDTQYF
TRBV9,TRBJ2-3,TRBD2,TGTGCCAGCAGCGGCGGGGGAGATACGCAGTATTTT,CASSGGGDTQYF
TRBV7-9,TRBJ2-4,TRBD2,TGTGCCAGCAGCTTAGGGGCGGGAGTAGCCAAAAACATTCAGTACTTC,CASSLGAGVAKNIQYF
TRBV6-6,TRBJ2-3,TRBD2,TGTGCCAGCAGTTACTTCAGCGGGGGGAAAACAGATACGCAGTATTTT,CASSYFSGGKTDTQYF
TRBV7-3,TRBJ2-3,.,TGTGCCAGCAGCTTACGCAGGGTTACAGATACGCAGTATTTT,CASSLRRVTDTQYF
TRBV4-2,TRBJ2-7,.,TGTGCCAGCAGCCAAGGAGACCGGGATTTCTACGAGCAGTACTTC,CASSQGDRDFYEQYF
TRBV20-1,TRBJ2-7,.,TGCAGTGCCGCTTACGAGGTTGGGCAGTACTTC,CSAAYEVGQYF
TRBV14,TRBJ2-1,.,TGTGCCAGCAGCCAAGATTGGCGAGGGGAGCAGTTCTTC,CASSQDWRGEQFF
TRBV19,TRBJ2-1,.,TGTGCCAGTACCTCAGGCCCGAGTAGCTACAATGAGCAGTTCTTC,CASTSGPSSYNEQFF
TRBV5-6,TRBJ2-1,.,TGTGCCAGCAGCTTGCGGGAGAAGAGTCACAATGAGCAGTTCTTC,CASSLREKSHNEQFF
TRBV5-6,TRBJ2-6,.,TGTGCCAGCAGCCCCCCCACTGGGGCCAACGTCCTGACTTTC,CASSPPTGANVLTF
TRBV18,TRBJ2-7,.,TGTGCCAGCTCACCAGCGGGGCTCTCCTACGAGCAGTACTTC,CASSPAGLSYEQYF
TRBV6-5,TRBJ1-2,TRBD1,TGTGCCAGCAGTTACTCCGGACAGGGAGCTAACTATGGCTACACCTTC,CASSYSGQGANYGYTF
TRBV4-1,TRBJ1-2,.,TGCGCCAGCAGCCAAGGTCCAGGGAGGGGAAACTATGGCTACACCTTC,CASSQGPGRGNYGYTF
TRBV29-1,TRBJ2-1,.,TGCAGCGGGACAGAGTACAATGAGCAGTTCTTC,CSGTEYNEQFF
TRBV5-1,TRBJ2-7,.,TGCGCCAGCAGCGGGGCGGTGGCAGAGAGCTCCTACGAGCAGTACTTC,CASSGAVAESSYEQYF
TRBV2,TRBJ1-1,TRBD1,TGTGCCAGCAAGGACCAGGGGGCCATTGAAGCTTTCTTT,CASKDQGAIEAFF
TRBV7-3,TRBJ2-5,.,TGTGCCAGCAGCTTACAGGGACTAGAGACCCAGTACTTC,CASSLQGLETQYF
TRBV11-2,TRBJ2-1,TRBD2,TGTGCCAGCAGCTCTCCCGGGAGGGCCTACAATGAGCAGTTCTTC,CASSSPGRAYNEQFF
TRBV30,TRBJ2-5,TRBD2,TGTGCCTGGACCGGGACTAGCGGGAGCCAAGAGACCCAGTACTTC,CAWTGTSGSQETQYF
TRBV14,TRBJ2-7,.,TGTGCCAGCAGCCAGGGGGCCCGCGTCGAGCAGTACTTC,CASSQGARVEQYF
TRBV11-3,TRBJ2-5,.,TGTGCCAGCAGCTTAGGTTACGGGTATCGAGAGACCCAGTACTTC,CASSLGYGYRETQYF
TRBV5-1,TRBJ1-6,TRBD1,TGCGCCAGCAGCTGGTCGGACAGGAGCTCCTATAATTCACCCCTCCACTTT,CASSWSDRSSYNSPLHF
TRBV30,TRBJ2-3,.,TGTGCCTGGAGTTCAGGGAGGTCAGATACGCAGTATTTT,CAWSSGRSDTQYF
TRBV7-8,TRBJ2-7,.,TGTGCCAGCAGCTTAGGCGGAGCTCAAGGAGGCTACGAGCAGTACTTC,CASSLGGAQGGYEQYF